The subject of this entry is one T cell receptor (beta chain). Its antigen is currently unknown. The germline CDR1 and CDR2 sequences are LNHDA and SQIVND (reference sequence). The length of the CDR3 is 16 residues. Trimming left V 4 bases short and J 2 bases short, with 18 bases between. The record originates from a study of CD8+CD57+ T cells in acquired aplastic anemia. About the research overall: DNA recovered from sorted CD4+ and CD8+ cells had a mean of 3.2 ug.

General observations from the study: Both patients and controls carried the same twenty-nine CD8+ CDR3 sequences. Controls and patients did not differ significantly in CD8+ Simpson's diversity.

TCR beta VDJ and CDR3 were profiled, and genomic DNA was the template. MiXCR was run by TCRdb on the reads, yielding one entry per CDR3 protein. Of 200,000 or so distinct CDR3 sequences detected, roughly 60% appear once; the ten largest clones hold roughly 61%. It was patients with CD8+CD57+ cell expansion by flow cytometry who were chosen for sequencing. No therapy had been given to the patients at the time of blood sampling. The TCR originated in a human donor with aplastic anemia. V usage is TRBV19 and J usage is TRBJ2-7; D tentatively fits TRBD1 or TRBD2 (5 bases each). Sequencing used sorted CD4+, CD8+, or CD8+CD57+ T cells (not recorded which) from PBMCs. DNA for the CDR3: TGTGCCAGTAGTACCACAGGAGGCGGACGTCCCTACGAGCAGTACTTC. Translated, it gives CASSTTGGGRPYEQYF.